This entry describes one TCR beta chain. This clonotype appeared many times. Its specific antigen is unknown. Base quality data are lacking; no much larger clone is found one base away. These data originate in a study of blood T cells in healthy people across ages (dated by TCRdb to between 2014 and 2017). The study in broad terms: In model experiments, template switching captured roughly one uniquely barcoded TCR beta cDNA molecule for every two T cells. To track age-related changes in TCR beta repertoire diversity, the study relied on deep sequencing normalized with unique cDNA molecular identifiers. Two additional independent replicas of 1 million unique cDNA reads from the same blood draw were analyzed for two donors (one aged 18 to 30 and one aged 80 or older). Donors were grouped into four age groups: young (average approximately 16 years), middle-aged (39), aged (about 59) and long-lived (around 82). Donors of different ages were randomly distributed across sequencing lanes to avoid experimental bias. Paper-wide results and their limitations: Because donor CMV infection status was unknown, age-related changes in expanded clonotypes were potentially confounded. Bulk unsorted PBMC profiling prevented conclusive comparison of naive and antigen-experienced compartments. Observed TCR beta diversity per million T cells fell roughly linearly with age, and a significant reduction was already apparent by age around 40. A strong correlation was found between observed TCR beta diversity and the percentage of naive T cells measured by flow cytometry. Estimates of total diversity based on one million sequenced T cells were considered lower bounds and underestimates. Compared with the aged group, the long-lived group had more naive CD4+ T cells, fewer expanded clones and increased TCR diversity, suggesting age selection.

The protocol used for the library was 5' RACE. Sequencing was carried out with an Illumina HiSeq 2500. A second about 7 to 11 cycle PCR used a sample-barcoded 5' primer and a J-beta primer mix. A template-switch 5' adaptor carrying 12 random nucleotides introduced a unique molecular identifier onto each TCR beta cDNA molecule. Each sample yielded at least 3 million CDR3-containing paired-end reads. First-strand cDNA was synthesized from all RNA with the Mint cDNA synthesis kit, primed by a TRBC-specific oligonucleotide. All cDNA was treated with uracil-DNA glycosylase and then went through a first 18-cycle PCR with the universal primers M1SS and BC2_uni_R. The original methods were these. Each sample was normalized by randomly selecting 1 million high-quality reads, each carrying a distinct molecular identifier. Instead of being binned into consensus sequences, reads with shared molecular identifiers were discarded. CDR3 identification, clonotype clustering and error correction used MiTCR with a Q25 quality threshold and the strictest error-elimination algorithm. Lower-bound total TCR beta diversity was estimated with a nonparametric unseen species model using Euler transformation. The public reads were reanalyzed by TCRdb: fastp trimming at Q25, MiXCR alignment, in-frame beta chains only. Rows are unified per CDR3 protein, each entry keeping the most common DNA and genes. The V and J calls come from TCRdb's annotation, not from the publication. The sample contains about 700,000 distinct CDR3 sequences, about a third of them found a single time. The top ten clonotypes cover 15% to 19% of the sample.

The CDR3 starts with the cysteine, ends with the phenylalanine, and has 15 residues. The DNA shown is the 45-base CDR3, in frame from base 1. V and J are trimmed by 4 bases and 5 bases, and the gene matches miss 10 bases of the junction. The germline V gene (reference sequence) provides CDR1 SEHNR and CDR2 FQNEAQ. Donors were 39 systemically healthy Caucasian individuals from Russia aged roughly 6 to 90 years. Each donor gave about 10 milliliters of peripheral blood, drawn into EDTA-treated Vacutainer tubes. Ficoll-Paque density-gradient centrifugation was used to isolate PBMCs, with at least 6.5 million per sample. Trizol reagent was used to extract total RNA from the PBMCs, yielding at least 6 micrograms per sample. Naive CD45RAhigh/CD27high T cell percentages were measured by flow cytometry on a PBMC aliquot from every donor.

Material: blood. This TCR derives from a woman older than 75 in good health. Donor details come from another sample of the same person, matched by shared clones. Recombination connected TRBV7-9 to TRBJ1-2, with 7 central nucleotides matching TRBD1. The CDR3 has the sequence CASSSPTGQTYGYTF. The nucleotide sequence reads as follows: TGTGCCAGCAGCTCCCCGACGGGACAGACTTATGGCTACACCTTC.